A single sample is the source of the 25 T cell receptor beta chains below, sequenced in a study of T cells in Graves' hyperthyroidism and ophthalmopathy. Regions amplified from RNA transcripts were the TCR beta CDR3 regions. Using the HTBI primer set, a first-round RT-PCR was run on the TCR CDR3. In TCRdb, the multiplex PCR reads were re-called with MiXCR into one record per CDR3 protein. The sample shows hundreds of thousands of distinct CDR3 sequences, nearly 45% of them seen only once. Sequencing was done on a sample of peripheral blood or thyroid tissue (not recorded which). These receptors all come from an adult man with Graves' disease, either hyperthyroidism or ophthalmopathy (not recorded which).

V gene TRBV2 combines with J gene TRBJ1-5, with TRBD1 matching 8 bases. Trimming cost V 3 bases and J 12 bases; bases outside gene matches: 4. The germline gives CDR1 SNHLY, CDR2 FYNNEI. The CDR3 runs to 12 residues. The CDR3 nucleotides read TGTGCCAGCAGTGATTGGACAGGGCTCCAGCATTTT. It is translated as CASSDWTGLQHF.

The CDR3 protein is CASSFVRGRYNYGYTF. In nucleotides, the CDR3 is TGTGCCAGCAGTTTTGTTCGGGGGCGTTATAACTATGGCTACACCTTC. The rearrangement links TRBV2 to TRBJ1-2; maybe TRBD1 (6 bases). V was clipped by 5 bases and J by 1 base, with 17 bases between them. CDR3 size: 16 residues. CDR1 is SNHLY, CDR2 FYNNEI, per germline.

This clonotype has ten or more counts. The chain employs TRBV25-1 and TRBJ1-2, with D unclear. V lost 3 bases to trimming and J lost 6 bases, with 23 bases between them. CDR3 size: 17 residues. The germline V gene encodes CDR1 MGHDK and CDR2 SYGVNS. The CDR3 loop reads CASSDWSADPPRDGYTF. The CDR3 nucleotides are TGTGCCAGCAGTGATTGGAGTGCGGACCCCCCCCGAGATGGCTACACCTTC.

The chain uses TRBV15 and TRBJ2-2; tentatively, D is TRBD2 (6 bases). CDR1 and CDR2 (germline): LNHNV, YYDKDF (reference sequence). V was clipped by 1 base and J by 1 base, with 19 bases between them. The CDR3 has 19 residues. CDR3 residues: CATSRVLFDWGVNTGELFF. The CDR3 DNA sequence: TGTGCCACCAGCAGAGTCCTATTCGACTGGGGGGTGAACACCGGGGAGCTGTTTTTT.

The chain uses TRBV7-2 and TRBJ2-5, with D possibly being TRBD2 (6 bases). In germline, CDR1 is SGHTA, CDR2 FQGNSA. The CDR3 sequence is 17 residues long. The V end was cut by 4 bases, the J end by 2 bases, with 20 bases between. Here the CDR3 reads CASSSKPGDLRQETQYF. DNA of the CDR3: TGTGCCAGCAGCTCCAAACCGGGGGACCTGAGGCAAGAGACCCAGTACTTC.

The V gene is TRBV7-9, the J gene TRBJ1-5; no clear D. Germline lookup yields CDR1 SEHNR and CDR2 FQNEAQ (reference sequence). The V gene lost 3 bases and the J gene lost 1 base, with 13 bases spanning the gap. This CDR3 has 16 amino acids. The CDR3 region is CASSLSGSPSNQPQHF. The CDR3 DNA sequence: TGTGCCAGCAGCTTGAGTGGCAGTCCGAGCAATCAGCCCCAGCATTTT.

This clonotype was seen many times. This chain uses TRBV9 with TRBJ2-2; D tentatively reads TRBD1 or TRBD2 (6 bases each). The CDR3 contains 15 residues. V dropped 0 bases and J dropped 2 bases, with 8 bases sitting between them. Germline V gene sequence: CDR1 SGDLS, CDR2 YYNGEE. The CDR3 nucleotides read TGTGCCAGCAGCGTAGCGGGGGCCAACACCGGGGAGCTGTTTTTT. Protein sequence: CASSVAGANTGELFF.

V and J are TRBV7-9 and TRBJ2-3; no clear D gene. The CDR3 consists of 13 residues. The V end lost 4 bases, the J end lost 2 bases, and 7 bases lay between the germline ends. The germline gives CDR1 SEHNR, CDR2 FQNEAQ (reference sequence). The CDR3 DNA reads as TGTGCCAGCAGCTCGCAAGACACAGATACGCAGTATTTT. This codes for CASSSQDTDTQYF.

This chain connects TRBV7-9 to TRBJ1-4; a weak D match, TRBD1 (5 bases). Germline CDR1 is SEHNR and CDR2 is FQNEAQ (reference sequence). This CDR3 has 13 amino acids. V was shortened by 4 bases and J by 8 bases, with 11 bases between the two germline ends. The chain's CDR3 is CASSSTGAEKLFF. The CDR3 region has the DNA TGTGCCAGCAGCTCTACAGGTGCAGAAAAACTGTTTTTT.

The chain carries TRBV2 and TRBJ2-5, with D perhaps TRBD1 (6 bases). Germline assignment: CDR1 SNHLY and CDR2 FYNNEI. This CDR3 contains 14 residues. Between the trimmed V and J ends, which lost 6 bases and 9 bases, there was a span of 20 bases. The CDR3 reads CASSWQGPFRAQYF. DNA for the CDR3: TGTGCCAGCAGCTGGCAGGGGCCATTCAGAGCCCAGTACTTC.

This clonotype came up once. The chain combines TRBV5-1 with TRBJ1-1; 7 nucleotides align to TRBD1. The CDR3 loop spans 15 amino acids. V lost 3 bases and J lost 1; bases outside the gene matches: 6. Germline loops: CDR1 SGHRS, CDR2 YFSETQ. The CDR3 sequence: CASSWRDRPNTEAFF. The CDR3 DNA is TGCGCCAGCAGCTGGCGGGACAGACCGAACACTGAAGCTTTCTTT.

This clonotype turned up a few times. V usage is TRBV20-1 and J usage is TRBJ2-7; D remains ambiguous. The CDR3 has 15 amino acids. With 6 bases removed from V and 4 bases from J, the gap between germline ends came to 22 bases. Germline V lookup: CDR1 DFQATT, CDR2 SNEGSKA (reference sequence). In DNA form, the CDR3 reads TGCAGTGCCGCAGATAGGGCACAGTCAGTATACGAGCAGTACTTC. This gives the protein CSAADRAQSVYEQYF.

This clonotype appeared many times. The V call is TRBV19, the J call TRBJ1-5; D ambiguous. V gave up 0 bases and J gave up 3 bases, with 9 bases separating them. Germline V gene data show CDR1 as LNHDA and CDR2 as SQIVND (reference sequence). CDR3 length: 15 residues. The CDR3 coding sequence is TGTGCCAGTAGTATAGATCCCCGGCCCAATCAGCCCCAGCATTTT. This codes for CASSIDPRPNQPQHF.

Details on this clonotype: Given a much more abundant clone one base away, this may be a read error. V and J are TRBV7-2 and TRBJ2-5; D gene uncertain. The CDR3 extends over 10 amino acids. The V and J ends lost 9 bases and 0 bases respectively, with 2 bases between them. Germline CDR1 and CDR2: SGHTA and FQGNSA. The CDR3 DNA is TGTGCCAGTAACCAAGAGACCCAGTACTTC. Its protein product is CASNQETQYF. Combining the CDR3 with reference TRBV7-2 and TRBJ2-5 gives the whole variable domain GAGVSQSPSNKVTEKGKDVELRCDPISGHTALYWYRQSLGQGLEFLIYFQGNSAPDKSGLPSDRFSAERTGGSVSTLTIQRTQQEDSAVYLCASNQETQYFGPGTRLLVL.

At least ten counts were recorded for this clonotype. This sequence joins TRBV6-1 and TRBJ1-2; D uncertain. The CDR3 has 15 amino acids. Between the trimmed V and J ends, which lost 1 base and 0 bases, there was a span of 9 bases. The V gene's germline CDR1 is MNHNS and CDR2 SASEGT. The CDR3 loop reads CASSEGMGTNYGYTF. For the CDR3, the DNA is TGTGCCAGCAGTGAAGGAATGGGAACTAACTATGGCTACACCTTC.

The CDR3: CASSIEAGSNQPQHF. In DNA form, the CDR3 reads TGTGCCAGTAGTATAGAGGCGGGAAGCAATCAGCCCCAGCATTTT. The chain has TRBV19 and TRBJ1-5; D unclear. The CDR3 contains 15 residues. V dropped 0 bases and J dropped 1 base, with 7 bases sitting between them. Germline lookup yields CDR1 LNHDA and CDR2 SQIVND (reference sequence).

This clonotype was seen repeatedly, ten times or more. V and J are TRBV24-1 and TRBJ1-2, with D possibly matching TRBD1 (6 bases). In germline, CDR1 is KGHDR, CDR2 SFDVKD. The CDR3 sequence is 16 residues long. The V and J ends lost 4 bases and 5 bases respectively, with 19 bases between them. The CDR3 DNA reads as TGTGCCACCAGTGACACGACAGGCCCCAGGGAGTATGGCTACACCTTC. As protein: CATSDTTGPREYGYTF.

This clonotype was observed many times. The chain links TRBV12-3 or TRBV12-4 to TRBJ1-5; the D is unclear. Trimming pared 6 bases from V and 4 bases from J, leaving 7 bases between. The CDR3 has 12 residues. The CDR3 loop is CASRAGNQPQHF. The CDR3 bases are TGTGCCAGCAGGGCGGGGAATCAGCCCCAGCATTTT.

The V gene is TRBV7-8, the J gene TRBJ1-6; 10 nucleotides align to TRBD1. Germline CDR1 reads SGHVS; CDR2 reads FQNEAQ. This CDR3 has 17 amino acids. V gave up 5 bases and J gave up 3 bases; unmatched junction bases: 7. The CDR3: CASSQGRDRGYNSPLHF. The DNA of the CDR3 is TGTGCCAGCAGCCAAGGCCGGGACAGGGGCTATAATTCACCCCTCCACTTT.

The chain joins TRBV6-1 to TRBJ1-2; TRBD1 agrees at 9 bases. The germline gives CDR1 MNHNS, CDR2 SASEGT. This CDR3 spans 15 amino acids. J lost 2 bases, V lost 6 bases, and 7 bases had no gene match. CDR3: CASRSKGTGNYGYTF. The CDR3 DNA follows: TGTGCCAGCAGGTCAAAGGGGACAGGGAACTATGGCTACACCTTC.

This clonotype was detected a few times. The chain joins TRBV19 to TRBJ1-2; D is unclear. In germline, CDR1 is LNHDA, CDR2 SQIVND (reference sequence). Trimming cost V 6 bases and J 10 bases, with 12 bases left between them. This CDR3 spans 11 amino acids. Written as DNA, the CDR3 is TGTGCCAGTAGAGAAGGGATCGACTACACCTTC. Its protein product is CASREGIDYTF. Full variable domain (missing parts from reference TRBV19 and TRBJ1-2): DGGITQSPKYLFRKEGQNVTLSCEQNLNHDAMYWYRQDPGQGLRLIYYSQIVNDFQKGDIAEGYSVSREKKESFPLTVTSAQKNPTAFYLCASREGIDYTFGSGTRLTVV.

A word on this clonotype: Mismatch with germline at one junction end may stem from a read error. The V gene is TRBV3-1, the J gene TRBJ1-2, with D possibly being TRBD1 (5 bases). The CDR3 spans 14 residues. Germline V lookup: CDR1 LGHDT, CDR2 YNNKEL (reference sequence). The CDR3 region has the DNA TGTGCCGGCAGCCAAGTCGCAGGGCAATATGGCTACACCTTC. It yields the protein CAGSQVAGQYGYTF.

This clonotype came up a few times. The chain carries TRBV6-5 and TRBJ1-2, with TRBD1 as a possible D gene (5 bases). V was pared by 6 bases and J by 5 bases, with 16 bases between. Germline V CDR1 and CDR2: MNHEY, SVGAGI. The CDR3 has 14 residues. CDR3: CASSPDHGGYGYTF. The CDR3 DNA sequence: TGTGCCAGCAGCCCGGATCACGGGGGATATGGCTACACCTTC.

The chain combines TRBV5-1 with TRBJ1-2, with D possibly being TRBD1 (6 bases). Trimming took off 0 bases at V and 0 bases at J, with 15 bases between the two ends. Per germline, CDR1 SGHRS and CDR2 YFSETQ. The CDR3 consists of 17 residues. The CDR3 spells CASSLAPGQLTNYGYTF. The CDR3 DNA follows: TGCGCCAGCAGCTTGGCCCCAGGACAGCTCACTAACTATGGCTACACCTTC.

This clonotype was detected only a few times. The chain couples TRBV7-2 to TRBJ2-5; 9 nucleotides align to TRBD2. This CDR3 is built from 15 residues. J gave up 3 bases and V 5 bases, and 7 bases lay outside the gene matches. Germline CDR1 and CDR2: SGHTA and FQGNSA. Here the CDR3 DNA reads TGTGCCAGCAGCCCCTCTCGACTAGCGGAAGAGACCCAGTACTTC. The encoded protein is CASSPSRLAEETQYF.